In this sample, the clone carrying this T cell receptor (beta chain) turned up once. This CDR3 is 14 amino acids long. Germline CDR1 and CDR2: SGDLS and YYNGEE. J was trimmed by 2 bases and V by 4 bases; bases with no gene match: 5. This entry comes from a study of shared clonotypes between healthy human individuals. Only CD45RO-negative cells positively selected for CCR7 counted as naive CD8 cells, so terminally differentiated effector memory CD45RA+ cells were excluded. The donor population consisted of healthy HIV-negative adults with no recent acute infections or vaccinations. Sequencing used immunoSEQ multiplex PCR; TCRdb keeps in-frame clones, though not all of them. The top ten hold more than 0.95% of the sample, which has some 1,900,000 clones, about 95% seen once.

The sequencing input was naive CD8+ T cells sorted from blood. The sequence was obtained from a man aged 18-30 years in good health. The V call is TRBV9, the J call TRBJ2-5, with 7 positions matching TRBD2. CDR3 loop: CASSPWDYQETQYF. The CDR3 coding sequence is TGTGCCAGCAGCCCCTGGGACTATCAAGAGACCCAGTACTTC.